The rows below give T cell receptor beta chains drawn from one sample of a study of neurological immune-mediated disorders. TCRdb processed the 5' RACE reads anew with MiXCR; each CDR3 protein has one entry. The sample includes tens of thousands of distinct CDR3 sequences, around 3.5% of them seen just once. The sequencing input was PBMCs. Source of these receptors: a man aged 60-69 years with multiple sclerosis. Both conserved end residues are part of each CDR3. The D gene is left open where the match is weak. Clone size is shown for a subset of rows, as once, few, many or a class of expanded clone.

CDR3aa: CASSPWGANQETQYF
CDR3nt: TGCGCCAGCAGCCCCTGGGGGGCCAACCAAGAGACCCAGTACTTC
v_gene: TRBV5-1
d_gene: .
abundance: many
j_gene: TRBJ2-5

CDR3aa: CASSPRGTDNEQFF
CDR3nt: TGTGCCAGCAGCCCCCGAGGGACAGACAATGAGCAGTTCTTC
v_gene: TRBV5-5
d_gene: TRBD1
abundance: many
j_gene: TRBJ2-1

CDR3aa: CSAPSKTWTDTQYF
CDR3nt: TGCAGTGCTCCATCCAAGACCTGGACAGATACGCAGTATTTT
v_gene: TRBV20-1
d_gene: .
abundance: many
j_gene: TRBJ2-3

CDR3aa: CASSLRTSSYEQYF
CDR3nt: TGCGCCAGCAGCCTCAGAACTTCCTCCTACGAGCAGTACTTC
v_gene: TRBV5-1
d_gene: .
abundance: many
j_gene: TRBJ2-7

CDR3aa: CASSGQGNQPQHF
CDR3nt: TGTGCCAGCAGCGGACAGGGTAATCAGCCCCAGCATTTT
v_gene: TRBV2
d_gene: TRBD1
abundance: many
j_gene: TRBJ1-5

CDR3aa: CASSPIPTSYNEQFF
CDR3nt: TGTGCCAGCAGCCCCATACCTACTTCGTATAATGAGCAGTTCTTC
v_gene: TRBV7-3
d_gene: .
abundance: many
j_gene: TRBJ2-1

CDR3aa: CASSLADYNEQFF
CDR3nt: TGTGCCAGCAGCTTAGCGGATTACAATGAGCAGTTCTTC
v_gene: TRBV7-2
d_gene: .
abundance: many
j_gene: TRBJ2-1

CDR3aa: CSASVTGGGRGSYNSPLHF
CDR3nt: TGCAGTGCTAGTGTGACAGGGGGCGGAAGGGGCTCCTATAATTCACCCCTCCACTTT
v_gene: TRBV20-1
d_gene: TRBD1
abundance: many
j_gene: TRBJ1-6

CDR3aa: CSASLAEQYF
CDR3nt: TGCAGTGCCTCCTTGGCAGAGCAGTACTTC
v_gene: TRBV20-1
d_gene: .
abundance: .
j_gene: TRBJ2-7

CDR3aa: CASTLGGPNTGELFF
CDR3nt: TGTGCCAGCACCCTCGGGGGGCCGAACACCGGGGAGCTGTTTTTT
v_gene: TRBV6-5
d_gene: .
abundance: many
j_gene: TRBJ2-2

CDR3aa: CASSPGPTRDAFF
CDR3nt: TGTGCCAGCTCCCCAGGGCCGACGCGAGATGCTTTCTTT
v_gene: TRBV18
d_gene: .
abundance: many
j_gene: TRBJ1-1

CDR3aa: CASSYRRTEGTQYF
CDR3nt: TGCGCCAGCAGCTACCGCCGGACAGAAGGGACCCAGTACTTC
v_gene: TRBV5-1
d_gene: .
abundance: many
j_gene: TRBJ2-5

CDR3aa: CASSLHENTEAFF
CDR3nt: TGTGCCAGCAGCTTGCATGAAAACACTGAAGCTTTCTTT
v_gene: TRBV7-9
d_gene: .
abundance: many
j_gene: TRBJ1-1

CDR3aa: CASSLGQGIAYNEQFF
CDR3nt: TGTGCCAGCAGCTTGGGACAGGGGATTGCGTACAATGAGCAGTTCTTC
v_gene: TRBV5-5
d_gene: TRBD1
abundance: many
j_gene: TRBJ2-1

CDR3aa: CASSFKREGHNEQFF
CDR3nt: TGTGCCAGCAGCTTCAAGCGGGAGGGGCACAATGAGCAGTTCTTC
v_gene: TRBV13
d_gene: TRBD2
abundance: many
j_gene: TRBJ2-1

CDR3aa: CASSPFREAQYF
CDR3nt: TGTGCCAGCTCACCGTTCAGGGAAGCGCAGTACTTC
v_gene: TRBV18
d_gene: .
abundance: few
j_gene: TRBJ2-7

CDR3aa: CASSFRGYEQYF
CDR3nt: TGCGCCAGCAGCTTCCGCGGATACGAGCAGTACTTC
v_gene: TRBV5-1
d_gene: .
abundance: many
j_gene: TRBJ2-7

CDR3aa: CSARDPWDGRTSTDTQYF
CDR3nt: TGCAGTGCTAGGGATCCCTGGGATGGCCGGACTAGCACAGATACGCAGTATTTT
v_gene: TRBV20-1
d_gene: .
abundance: many
j_gene: TRBJ2-3

CDR3aa: CSARDIGGSPLHF
CDR3nt: TGCAGTGCTAGAGATATAGGGGGCTCACCCCTCCACTTT
v_gene: TRBV20-1
d_gene: TRBD1
abundance: many
j_gene: TRBJ1-6

CDR3aa: CATSRDGRAGGPTAKNIQYF
CDR3nt: TGTGCCACCAGCAGAGATGGACGAGCGGGAGGTCCTACAGCCAAAAACATTCAGTACTTC
v_gene: TRBV15
d_gene: TRBD2
abundance: many
j_gene: TRBJ2-4

CDR3aa: CASSAQTSTDTQYF
CDR3nt: TGTGCCAGCAGTGCCCAGACAAGCACAGATACGCAGTATTTT
v_gene: TRBV6-1
d_gene: .
abundance: few
j_gene: TRBJ2-3

CDR3aa: CATSERLVNEQFF
CDR3nt: TGTGCCACCAGTGAAAGACTAGTCAATGAGCAGTTCTTC
v_gene: TRBV24-1
d_gene: .
abundance: many
j_gene: TRBJ2-1

CDR3aa: CSATTSGRGTQYF
CDR3nt: TGCAGTGCTACGACTAGCGGGAGGGGTACGCAGTATTTT
v_gene: TRBV20-1
d_gene: TRBD2
abundance: many
j_gene: TRBJ2-3